The source of this T cell receptor (beta chain) is a study of T cells in Graves' hyperthyroidism and ophthalmopathy. Study results and caveats: The majority of expanded thyroid clonotypes above 0.001 also appeared in blood.

The TCR beta CDR3 regions underwent amplification using RNA transcripts as the source. The TCR CDR3 first-round RT-PCR relied on the HTBI primer set. TCRdb itself ran the multiplex PCR reads through MiXCR, one entry per CDR3 protein. The sample includes hundreds of thousands of distinct CDR3 sequences, approximately 17% of them seen just once. A word on this clonotype: Its antigen is undetermined.

The germline CDR1 and CDR2 sequences are SGHTA and FQGTGA. The V end was cut by 2 bases, the J end by 0 bases, with 10 bases between. This CDR3 is 16 amino acids long. The genes are TRBV7-3 and TRBJ2-2; possible D gene TRBD2, 6 bases. Specimen: blood. The receptor's source is a woman aged 18-35 years with Graves' ophthalmopathy. This CDR3 reads CASSLGRGPNTGELFF. Here the CDR3 DNA reads TGTGCCAGCAGCTTAGGGCGGGGCCCGAACACCGGGGAGCTGTTTTTT.